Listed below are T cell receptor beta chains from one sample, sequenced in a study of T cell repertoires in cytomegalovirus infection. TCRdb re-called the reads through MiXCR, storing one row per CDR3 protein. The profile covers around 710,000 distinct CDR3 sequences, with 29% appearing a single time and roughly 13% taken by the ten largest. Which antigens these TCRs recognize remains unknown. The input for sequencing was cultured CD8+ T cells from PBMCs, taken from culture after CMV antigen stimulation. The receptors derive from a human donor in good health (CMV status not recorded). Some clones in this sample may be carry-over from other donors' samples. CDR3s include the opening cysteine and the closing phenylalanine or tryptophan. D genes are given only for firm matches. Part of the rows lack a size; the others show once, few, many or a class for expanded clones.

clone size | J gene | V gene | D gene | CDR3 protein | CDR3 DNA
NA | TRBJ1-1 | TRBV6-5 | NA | CASIGIVGHTEAFF | TGTGCCAGCATTGGGATCGTGGGGCACACTGAAGCTTTCTTT
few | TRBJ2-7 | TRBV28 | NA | CASSFDRSSYEQYF | TGTGCCAGCAGTTTTGACAGAAGCTCCTACGAGCAGTACTTC
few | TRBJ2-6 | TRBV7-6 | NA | CASSYQPGMSGANVLTF | TGTGCCAGCAGCTACCAACCAGGGATGTCTGGGGCCAACGTCCTGACTTTC
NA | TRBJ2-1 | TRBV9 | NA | CASSISGGLYNEQFF | TGTGCCAGCAGTATCTCGGGGGGCCTTTACAATGAGCAGTTCTTC
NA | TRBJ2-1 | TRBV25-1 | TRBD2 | CASSELGISGDSYNEQFF | TGTGCCAGCAGTGAATTAGGTATTAGCGGGGACTCCTACAATGAGCAGTTCTTC
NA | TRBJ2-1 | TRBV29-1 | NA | CSVTGTRNEQFF | TGCAGCGTTACCGGGACGCGCAATGAGCAGTTCTTC
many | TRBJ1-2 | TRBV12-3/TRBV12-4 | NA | CASSHWGFKPSAANYGYTF | TGTGCCAGCAGTCACTGGGGCTTCAAACCCTCGGCCGCTAACTATGGCTACACCTTC
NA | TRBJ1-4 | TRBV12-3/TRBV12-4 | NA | CASSEIEDHENLFF | TGTGCCAGCAGTGAGATCGAGGACCACGAAAATCTGTTTTTT
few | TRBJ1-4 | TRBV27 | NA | CASSFSGNEKLFF | TGTGCCAGCAGTTTTTCGGGGAACGAAAAACTGTTTTTT
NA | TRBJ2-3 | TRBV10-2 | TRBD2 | CASIAPSYLAGTTDTQYF | TGCGCCAGCATAGCGCCTAGTTACTTAGCGGGGACCACAGATACGCAGTATTTT
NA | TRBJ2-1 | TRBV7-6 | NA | CASSSRGSPWDEQFF | TGTGCCAGCAGCTCCAGGGGATCGCCATGGGATGAGCAGTTCTTC
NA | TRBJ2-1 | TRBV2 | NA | CARMSARSHNEQFF | TGTGCCCGCATGTCAGCGCGGAGTCACAATGAGCAGTTCTTC
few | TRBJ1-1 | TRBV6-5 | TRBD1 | CASPRTGDWGKAFF | TGTGCCAGCCCCCGGACAGGGGACTGGGGAAAAGCTTTCTTT
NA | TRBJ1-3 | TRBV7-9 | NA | CASSLEFQGYGAGNSIYF | TGTGCCAGCAGCTTGGAATTTCAGGGGTACGGCGCTGGAAACAGCATATATTTT
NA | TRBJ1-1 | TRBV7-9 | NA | CASSYDSTEAFF | TGTGCCAGCAGTTACGACAGCACTGAAGCTTTCTTT
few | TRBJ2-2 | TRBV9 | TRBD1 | CASSVDGQGVAGELFF | TGTGCCAGCAGCGTCGACGGACAGGGGGTGGCCGGGGAGCTGTTTTTT
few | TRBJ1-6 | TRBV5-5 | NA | CASIPEGYNSPLHF | TGTGCCAGCATCCCGGAGGGCTATAATTCACCCCTCCACTTT
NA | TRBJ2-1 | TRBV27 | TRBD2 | CASKMGTSSFYNEQFF | TGTGCCAGCAAAATGGGGACTAGCTCCTTCTACAATGAGCAGTTCTTC
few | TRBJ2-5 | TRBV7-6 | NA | CASSPGRTQYF | TGTGCCAGCAGCCCCGGCAGGACCCAGTACTTC
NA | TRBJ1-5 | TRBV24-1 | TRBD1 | CATSEGTGREQPQHF | TGTGCCACCAGTGAGGGGACAGGGAGAGAACAGCCCCAGCATTTT
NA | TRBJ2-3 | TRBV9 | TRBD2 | CASSGTSGGAYTQYF | TGTGCCAGCTCAGGGACTAGCGGGGGGGCGTATACGCAGTATTTT
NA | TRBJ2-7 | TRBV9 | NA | CASSAAGTSSYEQYF | TGTGCCAGCAGCGCGGCCGGGACGAGCTCCTACGAGCAGTACTTC
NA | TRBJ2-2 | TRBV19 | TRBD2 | CATSLGAGGLAELFF | TGTGCCACCTCCTTGGGAGCGGGGGGGCTCGCGGAGCTGTTTTTT
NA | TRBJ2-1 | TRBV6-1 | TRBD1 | CASSQGHGTDLYNEQFF | TGTGCCAGCAGTCAAGGCCACGGGACAGACCTATACAATGAGCAGTTCTTC
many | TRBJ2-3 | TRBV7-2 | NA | CASSPLTELSTDTQYF | TGTGCCAGCAGCCCTCTCACGGAACTTAGCACAGATACGCAGTATTTT
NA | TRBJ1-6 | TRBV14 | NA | CASSQKKSYNSPLHF | TGTGCCAGCAGCCAAAAAAAATCCTATAATTCACCCCTCCACTTT
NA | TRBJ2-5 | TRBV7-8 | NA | CASSLGYFKQETQYF | TGTGCCAGCAGCTTAGGCTACTTTAAACAAGAGACCCAGTACTTC
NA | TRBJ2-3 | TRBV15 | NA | CATSSLWRGRYSSTDTQYF | TGTGCCACCAGCAGCCTCTGGAGGGGGCGTTACTCTAGCACAGATACGCAGTATTTT
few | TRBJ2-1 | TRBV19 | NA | CASMVEGEDEQFF | TGTGCCAGTATGGTGGAGGGAGAGGATGAGCAGTTCTTC
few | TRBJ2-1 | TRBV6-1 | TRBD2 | CASIEWPSGGAGYNEQFF | TGTGCCAGCATCGAATGGCCTAGCGGGGGGGCCGGGTACAATGAGCAGTTCTTC
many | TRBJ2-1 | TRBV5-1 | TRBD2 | CASSREGGPYNEQFF | TGCGCCAGCAGCCGGGAGGGGGGGCCGTACAATGAGCAGTTCTTC
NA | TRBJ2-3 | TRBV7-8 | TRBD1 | CASSLASPADRVFADTQYF | TGTGCCAGCAGCTTAGCCTCCCCCGCGGACAGGGTTTTCGCAGATACGCAGTATTTT